This T cell receptor (beta chain) was sequenced for a study of low-dose radiotherapy and immunotherapy resistance in tumors. The CDR3 has 17 amino acids. V lost 0 bases, J lost 6 bases, and 9 bases stayed unmatched. Germline V gives CDR1 MNHEY, CDR2 SVGEGT. As to time point: after trial treatment. The treatment was: LDRT plus nivolumab, ipilimumab, low-dose cyclophosphamide and aspirin (RACIN trial). In the RACIN dose-escalation trial, donors got nivolumab plus ipilimumab with aspirin, cyclophosphamide and radiotherapy. In its sample, this clonotype was seen many times. First-strand cDNA used TRAV- and TRBV-specific primers, covering alpha and beta chains. Both a constant-region primer and a V-primer adapter served to amplify TCRs across roughly 20 PCR cycles. From the reads, TCRdb called clonotypes with MiXCR, one entry per CDR3 protein. Here the sample spans some 100,000 distinct CDR3 sequences, 20% to 25% being singletons.

The origin of this receptor is a female donor with ovarian cancer. The sample was PBMCs, taken after low-dose radiotherapy plus immunotherapy. V usage is TRBV6-2 or TRBV6-3 and J usage is TRBJ2-1; 9 bases agree with TRBD2. The CDR3 bases are TGTGCCAGCAGTTACTCGGTTACGGGACTAGCCTCCAATGAGCAGTTCTTC. This translates into CASSYSVTGLASNEQFF.